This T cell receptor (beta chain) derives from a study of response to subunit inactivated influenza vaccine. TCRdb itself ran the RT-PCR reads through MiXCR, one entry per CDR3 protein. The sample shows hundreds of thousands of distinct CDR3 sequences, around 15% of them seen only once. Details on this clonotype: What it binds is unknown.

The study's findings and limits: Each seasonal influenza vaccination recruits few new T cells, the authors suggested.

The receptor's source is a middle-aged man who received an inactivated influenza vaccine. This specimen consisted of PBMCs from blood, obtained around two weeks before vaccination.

The CDR3 coding sequence is TGTGCCATCAGTGATCGAAGCAATCAGCCCCAGCATTTT. Its protein product is CAISDRSNQPQHF. This chain links TRBV10-3 with TRBJ1-5; no reliable D call. The CDR3 consists of 13 residues. V was trimmed by 3 bases and J by 1 base, leaving 4 bases between them. Per germline, CDR1 ENHRY and CDR2 SYGVKD.